These T cell receptor beta chains were read from a single sample in a study of cytomegalovirus exposure and HLA in healthy donors. Clones were read by immunoSEQ multiplex PCR, and TCRdb kept only the in-frame ones, dropping some. This sample carries roughly 130,000 clones, around 80% of them seen once, and the ten largest clones take just over 1%. Source material: PBMCs. Receptors originate from a human donor in good health. Each CDR3 is given with its conserved first and last residue. A D gene is named only where the DNA matches it firmly.

V gene	D gene	CDR3 protein
TRBV28	NA	CASSFRWGGNVHNQETQYF
TRBV29-1	NA	CGVGDIHEQFF
TRBV10-2	NA	CASSDVSVEAFF
TRBV15	NA	CATSRGRGATDTQYF
TRBV19	NA	CASSPQGLTANYGYTF
TRBV27	TRBD1	CASSFFGDSSYNEQFF
TRBV6-1	TRBD2	CASSESLAVGTSGGLDQYF
TRBV10-2	NA	CASSQGLRNTGELFF
TRBV7-9	TRBD1	CASSSGQGLNEKLFF
TRBV15	NA	CATSRGLTSYNEQFF
TRBV4-2	TRBD2	CASSQELRGGASEQYF
TRBV29-1	TRBD2	CSVKTSGRAKEDQYF
TRBV1	NA	CTSSQDRDRPTDTQYF
TRBV29-1	NA	CSVQTRGGYTF
TRBV19	NA	CASSPGDLYEQYF
TRBV5-4	NA	CASSLEGGAPQHF
TRBV7-9	TRBD1	CASSLATGKETQYF
TRBV5-8	NA	CASSSLGRGTNEKLFF
TRBV6-5	NA	CASRRGGENQPQHF
TRBV29-1	NA	CSVELAGFGYTF
TRBV28	TRBD1	CASSSGQGTQETQYF
TRBV28	NA	CASTPLDSHQPQHF
TRBV10-1	NA	CASSALAFSYEQYF
TRBV10-3	NA	CATADSGDATYEQYF
TRBV7-3	TRBD1	CASSPTGGDGYTF
TRBV6-1	NA	CASRKTQDYNEQFF
TRBV6-6	TRBD2	CASRRTSGTQETQYF
TRBV4-1	NA	CASSQDPSGMGAGELFF
TRBV10-3	NA	CAISEEGTLRGARYTF
TRBV6-6	TRBD1	CATGQGDNNSPLHF
TRBV19	NA	CASSIDILGAYQPQHF
TRBV5-1	TRBD1	CASTRTGGNNEKLFF
TRBV6-1	NA	CASSLPGTEAFF
TRBV4-1	NA	CASSQDSGTLFF
TRBV7-3	TRBD2	CASSVTSGGNYEQYF
TRBV11-2	NA	CASSLVFADSYYGYTF
TRBV5-6	TRBD1	CASSPGQGYNEQFF
TRBV4-1	NA	CASSQGAAFPQFF
TRBV13	TRBD1	CASSPGDRGRGTEAFF
TRBV5-5	NA	CASSLHPPLVGYNEQFF
TRBV2	TRBD2	CASSEVEAGGKETQYF
TRBV15	NA	CVRGDTEAFF
TRBV4-2	TRBD2	CASSPDTGTSGYEQYF
TRBV11-2	NA	CASSPQQGIYGYTF